This TCR beta chain was found in a study of cytomegalovirus exposure and HLA in healthy donors. 60 Vbeta and 13 Jbeta primers were used in PCR. Only in-frame clones appear in the TCRdb table, and some are missing; sequencing was by immunoSEQ multiplex PCR. This table holds roughly 150,000 clones, around 9.6% found once. The study's findings and limits: Certain indistinguishable V segments, among them TRBV6-2 and TRBV6-3, were excluded. CMV serostatus was the only immune exposure information that was available. According to the study, 160 or so TCR beta chains were cytomegalovirus-associated.

This clone was seen more than once but under ten times. The antigen is unknown. V was cut by 0 bases and J by 4 bases, with 11 bases left in between. CDR1 and CDR2 (germline): SGDLS, YYNGEE. CDR3 length: 15 amino acids. The TCR was taken from a male donor in good health and CMV-seronegative. The rearrangement joins TRBV9 to TRBJ2-1; possibly TRBD2 for D (5 bases). Sequenced: PBMCs. CDR3: CASSVDGMPYNEQFF. CDR3 nucleotide sequence: TGTGCCAGCAGCGTAGACGGGATGCCGTACAATGAGCAGTTCTTC.